This T cell receptor beta chain stems from a study of breast tumors, draining lymph nodes, adjacent tissues. The germline V gene has CDR1 DFQATT and CDR2 SNEGSKA (reference sequence). The CDR3 has 13 residues. TCRdb passed the multiplex PCR reads through MiXCR, listing each CDR3 protein once. The sample lists 140,000 or so distinct CDR3 sequences; approximately 30% were seen once. A note on this clonotype: The antigen is unknown. Mismatch with germline at one junction end may stem from a read error.

Breast cancer patients provided tissue from their axillary draining lymph nodes. Notes on the study in general: Tumors had less TCR diversity than lymph nodes, more than nontumor tissue. That most tumor T cells come from lymph nodes remained unproven.

The specimen sequenced was axillary lymph node tissue. The chain carries TRBV20-1 and TRBJ1-2; maybe TRBD1 (5 bases). This sequence originates from a female donor with breast cancer. Some clones in this sample may be carry-over from other donors' samples. The chain's CDR3 is CSASLDTNYGCTF. CDR3 in DNA: TGCAGTGCTAGTCTGGACACTAACTATGGCTGCACCTTC.